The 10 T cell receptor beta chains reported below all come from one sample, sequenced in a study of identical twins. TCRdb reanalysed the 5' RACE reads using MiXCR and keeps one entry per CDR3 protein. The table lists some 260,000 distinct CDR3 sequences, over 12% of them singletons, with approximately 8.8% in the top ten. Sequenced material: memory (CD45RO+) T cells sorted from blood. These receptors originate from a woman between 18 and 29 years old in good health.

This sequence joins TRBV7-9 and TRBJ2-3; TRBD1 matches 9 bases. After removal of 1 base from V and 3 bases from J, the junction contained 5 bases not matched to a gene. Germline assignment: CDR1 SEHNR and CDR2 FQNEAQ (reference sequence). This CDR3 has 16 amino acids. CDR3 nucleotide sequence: TGTGCCAGCAGCTTAGTGTCCGGACAGGGGACAGATACGCAGTATTTT. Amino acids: CASSLVSGQGTDTQYF.

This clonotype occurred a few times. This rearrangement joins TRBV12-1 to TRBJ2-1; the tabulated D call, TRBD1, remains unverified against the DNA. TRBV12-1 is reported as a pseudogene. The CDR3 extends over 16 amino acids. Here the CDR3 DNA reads TGTGCCAGCAGCTTTGATTGGACACCACCTGGGGGTGAGCAGTTCTTC. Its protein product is CASSFDWTPPGGEQFF.

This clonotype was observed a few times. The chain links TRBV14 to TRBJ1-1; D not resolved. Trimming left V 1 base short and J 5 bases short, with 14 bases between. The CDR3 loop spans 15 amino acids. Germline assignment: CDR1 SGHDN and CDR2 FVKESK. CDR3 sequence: CASSQVSKPWTEAFF. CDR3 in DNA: TGTGCCAGCAGCCAAGTTTCGAAACCGTGGACTGAAGCTTTCTTT.

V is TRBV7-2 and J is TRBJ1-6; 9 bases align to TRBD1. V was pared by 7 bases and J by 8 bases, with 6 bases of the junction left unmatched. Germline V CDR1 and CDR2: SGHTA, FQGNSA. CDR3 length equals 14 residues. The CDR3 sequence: CASTEQGAHSPLHF. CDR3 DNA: TGTGCCAGCACCGAACAGGGGGCGCATTCACCCCTCCACTTT.

CDR3 in amino acids: CASSQLAGGPHTQYF. The CDR3 nucleotides read TGTGCCAGCAGCCAACTAGCGGGGGGGCCGCATACGCAGTATTTT. The chain employs TRBV3-1 and TRBJ2-3; 12 nucleotides line up with TRBD2. Germline CDR1 reads LGHDT; CDR2 reads YNNKEL (reference sequence). The V and J ends lost 2 bases and 7 bases, in that order; junction bases with no gene match: 4. The CDR3 spans 15 residues.

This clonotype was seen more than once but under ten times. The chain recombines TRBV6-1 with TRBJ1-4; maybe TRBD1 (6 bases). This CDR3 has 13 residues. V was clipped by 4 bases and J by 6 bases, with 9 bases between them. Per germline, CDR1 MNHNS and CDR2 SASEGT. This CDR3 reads CASSGGADEKLFF. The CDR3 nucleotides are TGTGCCAGCAGTGGGGGGGCTGATGAAAAACTGTTTTTT.

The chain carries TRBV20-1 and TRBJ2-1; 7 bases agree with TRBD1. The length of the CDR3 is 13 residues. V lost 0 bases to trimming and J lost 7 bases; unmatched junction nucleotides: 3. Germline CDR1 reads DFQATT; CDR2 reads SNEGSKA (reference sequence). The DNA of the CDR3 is TGCAGTGCTAGAGAAGGGGGCTGGAATGAGCAGTTCTTC. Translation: CSAREGGWNEQFF.

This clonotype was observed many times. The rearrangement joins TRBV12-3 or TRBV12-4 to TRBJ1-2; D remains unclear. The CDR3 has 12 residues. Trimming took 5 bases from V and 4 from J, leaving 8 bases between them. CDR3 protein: CASSPYSYGYTF. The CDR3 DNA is TGTGCCAGCAGTCCATATAGCTATGGCTACACCTTC.

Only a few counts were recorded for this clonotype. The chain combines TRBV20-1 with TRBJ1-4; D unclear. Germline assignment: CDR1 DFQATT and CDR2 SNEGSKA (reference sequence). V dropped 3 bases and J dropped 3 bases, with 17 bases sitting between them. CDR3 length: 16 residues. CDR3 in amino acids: CSASRGYLNPNEKLFF. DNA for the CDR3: TGCAGTGCTAGCCGAGGGTACTTAAACCCTAATGAAAAACTGTTTTTT.

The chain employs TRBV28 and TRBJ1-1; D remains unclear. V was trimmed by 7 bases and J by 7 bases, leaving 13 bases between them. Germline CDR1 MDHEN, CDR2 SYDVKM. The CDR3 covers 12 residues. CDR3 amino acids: CASTSGNREAFF. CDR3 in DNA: TGTGCCAGCACGTCCGGCAACCGTGAAGCTTTCTTT. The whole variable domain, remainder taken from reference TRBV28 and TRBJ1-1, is DVKVTQSSRYLVKRTGEKVFLECVQDMDHENMFWYRQDPGLGLRLIYFSYDVKMKEKGDIPEGYSVSREKKERFSLILESASTNQTSMYLCASTSGNREAFFGQGTRLTVV.